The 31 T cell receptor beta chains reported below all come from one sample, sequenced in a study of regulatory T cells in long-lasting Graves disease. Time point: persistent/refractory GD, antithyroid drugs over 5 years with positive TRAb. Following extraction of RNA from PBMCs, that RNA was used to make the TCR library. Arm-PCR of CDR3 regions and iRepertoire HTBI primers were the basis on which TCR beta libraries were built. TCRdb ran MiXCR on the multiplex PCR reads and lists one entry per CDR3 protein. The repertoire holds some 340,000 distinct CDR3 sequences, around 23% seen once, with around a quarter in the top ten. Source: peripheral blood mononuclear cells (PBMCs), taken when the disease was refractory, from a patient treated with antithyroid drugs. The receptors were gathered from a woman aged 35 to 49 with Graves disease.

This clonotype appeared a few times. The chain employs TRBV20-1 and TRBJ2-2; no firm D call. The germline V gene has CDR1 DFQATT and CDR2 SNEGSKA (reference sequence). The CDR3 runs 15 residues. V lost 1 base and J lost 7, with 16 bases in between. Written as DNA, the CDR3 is TGCAGTGCTAGAGTAATAGGACGTATGAACGGGGAGCTGTTTTTT. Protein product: CSARVIGRMNGELFF.

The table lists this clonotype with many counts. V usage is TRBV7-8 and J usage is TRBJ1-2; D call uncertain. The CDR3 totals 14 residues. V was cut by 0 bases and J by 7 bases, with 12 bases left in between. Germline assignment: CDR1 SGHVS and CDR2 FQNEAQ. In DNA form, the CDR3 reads TGTGCCAGCAGCTTAGCGGAGGGCCTGTTTGGCTACACCTTC. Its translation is CASSLAEGLFGYTF.

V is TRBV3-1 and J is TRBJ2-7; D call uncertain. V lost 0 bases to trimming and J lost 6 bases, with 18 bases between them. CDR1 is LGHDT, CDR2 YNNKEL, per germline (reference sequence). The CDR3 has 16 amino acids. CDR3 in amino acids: CASSQDDRVLPGEQYF. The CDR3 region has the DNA TGTGCCAGCAGCCAAGATGATCGAGTATTGCCCGGCGAGCAGTACTTC.

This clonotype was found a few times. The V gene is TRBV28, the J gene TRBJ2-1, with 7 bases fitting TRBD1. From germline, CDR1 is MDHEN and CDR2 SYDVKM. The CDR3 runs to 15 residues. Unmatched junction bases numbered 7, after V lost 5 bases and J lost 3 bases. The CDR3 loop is CASSPKGQYYNEQFF. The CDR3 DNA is TGTGCCAGCAGTCCGAAGGGACAGTACTACAATGAGCAGTTCTTC.

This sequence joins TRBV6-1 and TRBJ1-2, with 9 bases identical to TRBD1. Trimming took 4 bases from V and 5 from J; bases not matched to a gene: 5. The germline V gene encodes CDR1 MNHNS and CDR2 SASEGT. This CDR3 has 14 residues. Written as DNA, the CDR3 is TGTGCCAGCAGTGGGGACAGGGCGGTTTATGGCTACACCTTC. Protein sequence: CASSGDRAVYGYTF.

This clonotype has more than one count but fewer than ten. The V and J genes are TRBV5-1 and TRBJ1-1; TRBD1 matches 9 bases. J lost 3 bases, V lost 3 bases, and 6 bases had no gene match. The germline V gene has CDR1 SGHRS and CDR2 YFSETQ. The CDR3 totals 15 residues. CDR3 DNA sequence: TGCGCCAGCAGCTGGGGGACAGGGTGGGACACTGAAGCTTTCTTT. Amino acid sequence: CASSWGTGWDTEAFF. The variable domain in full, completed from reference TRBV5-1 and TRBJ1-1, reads KAGVTQTPRYLIKTRGQQVTLSCSPISGHRSVSWYQQTPGQGLQFLFEYFSETQRNKGNFPGRFSGRQFSNSRSEMNVSTLELGDSALYLCASSWGTGWDTEAFFGQGTRLTVV.

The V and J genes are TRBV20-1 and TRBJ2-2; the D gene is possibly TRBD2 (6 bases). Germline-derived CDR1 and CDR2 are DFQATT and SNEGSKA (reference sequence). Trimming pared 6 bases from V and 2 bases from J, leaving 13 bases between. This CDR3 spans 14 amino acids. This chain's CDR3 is CSAGTFINTGELFF. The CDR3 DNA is TGCAGTGCCGGGACTTTTATCAACACCGGGGAGCTGTTTTTT.

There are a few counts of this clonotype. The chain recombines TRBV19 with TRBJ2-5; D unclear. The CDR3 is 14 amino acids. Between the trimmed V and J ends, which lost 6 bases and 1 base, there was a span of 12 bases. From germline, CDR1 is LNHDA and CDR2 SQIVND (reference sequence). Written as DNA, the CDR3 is TGTGCCAGTAGCAAAACAGTGGTCCAAGAGACCCAGTACTTC. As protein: CASSKTVVQETQYF.

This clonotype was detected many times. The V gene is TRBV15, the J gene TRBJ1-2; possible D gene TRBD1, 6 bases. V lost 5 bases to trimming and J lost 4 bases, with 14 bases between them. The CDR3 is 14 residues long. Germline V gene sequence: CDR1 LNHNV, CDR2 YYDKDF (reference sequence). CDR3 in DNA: TGTGCCACCAGCCATCCGGGACATGCCTATGGCTACACCTTC. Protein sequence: CATSHPGHAYGYTF.

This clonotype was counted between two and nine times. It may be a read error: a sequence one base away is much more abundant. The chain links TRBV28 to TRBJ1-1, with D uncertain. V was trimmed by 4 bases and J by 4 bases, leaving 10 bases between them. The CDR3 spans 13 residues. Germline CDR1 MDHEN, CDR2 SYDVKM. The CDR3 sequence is CASSSEQFTEAFF. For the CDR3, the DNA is TGTGCCAGCAGTTCGGAACAGTTCACTGAAGCTTTCTTT.

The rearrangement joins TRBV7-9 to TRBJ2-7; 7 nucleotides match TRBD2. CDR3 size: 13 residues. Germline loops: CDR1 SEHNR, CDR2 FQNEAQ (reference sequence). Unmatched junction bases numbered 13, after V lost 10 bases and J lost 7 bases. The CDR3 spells CATQASGTWEQYF. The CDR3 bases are TGTGCCACCCAGGCGAGCGGGACCTGGGAGCAGTACTTC.

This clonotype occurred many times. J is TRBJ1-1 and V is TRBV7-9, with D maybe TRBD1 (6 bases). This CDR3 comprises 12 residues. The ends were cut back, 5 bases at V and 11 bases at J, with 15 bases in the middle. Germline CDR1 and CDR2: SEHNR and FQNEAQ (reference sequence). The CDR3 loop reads CASSPQGFFAFF. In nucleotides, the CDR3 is TGTGCCAGCAGCCCCCAGGGGTTTTTCGCTTTCTTT.

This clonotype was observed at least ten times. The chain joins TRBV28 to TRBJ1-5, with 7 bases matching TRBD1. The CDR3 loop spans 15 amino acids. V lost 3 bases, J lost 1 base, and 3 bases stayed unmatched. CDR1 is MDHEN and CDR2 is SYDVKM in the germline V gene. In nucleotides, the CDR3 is TGTGCCAGCAGTTTTGGGACAGAGAGCAATCAGCCCCAGCATTTT. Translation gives CASSFGTESNQPQHF.

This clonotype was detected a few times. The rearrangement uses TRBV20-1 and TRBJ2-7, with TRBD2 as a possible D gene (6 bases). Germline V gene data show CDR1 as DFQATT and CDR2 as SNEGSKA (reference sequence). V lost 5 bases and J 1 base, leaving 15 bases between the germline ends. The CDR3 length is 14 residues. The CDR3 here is CSALEGGRSYEQYF. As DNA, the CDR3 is TGCAGTGCTTTGGAAGGAGGGAGGTCCTACGAGCAGTACTTC.

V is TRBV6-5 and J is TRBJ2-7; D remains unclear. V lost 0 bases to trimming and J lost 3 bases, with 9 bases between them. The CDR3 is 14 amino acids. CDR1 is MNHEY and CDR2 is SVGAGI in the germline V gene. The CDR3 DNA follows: TGTGCCAGCAGTTACTCGAACACGTACTACGAGCAGTACTTC. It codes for CASSYSNTYYEQYF.

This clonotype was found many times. The CDR3 DNA is TGTGCCACCTTAGCGGGGGTTCACACCGGGGAGCTGTTTTTT. Its protein is CATLAGVHTGELFF. The chain combines TRBV6-1 with TRBJ2-2; 9 nucleotides agree with TRBD2. With V trimmed by 10 bases and J by 3 bases, 6 bases remained unmatched. The CDR3 is 14 residues long. Germline CDR1 and CDR2: MNHNS and SASEGT.

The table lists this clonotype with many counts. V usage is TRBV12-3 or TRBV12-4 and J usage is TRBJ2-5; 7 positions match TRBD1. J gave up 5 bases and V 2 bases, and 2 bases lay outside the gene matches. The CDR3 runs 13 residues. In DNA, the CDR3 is TGTGCCAGCAGTTTAATGACAGGGGAGACCCAGTACTTC. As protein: CASSLMTGETQYF.

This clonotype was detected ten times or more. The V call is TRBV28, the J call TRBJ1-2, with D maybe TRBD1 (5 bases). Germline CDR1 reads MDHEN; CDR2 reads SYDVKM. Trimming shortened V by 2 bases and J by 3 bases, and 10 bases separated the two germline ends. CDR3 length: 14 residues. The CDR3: CASSLEGRDYGYTF. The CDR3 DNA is TGTGCCAGCAGTTTAGAGGGCAGGGACTATGGCTACACCTTC.

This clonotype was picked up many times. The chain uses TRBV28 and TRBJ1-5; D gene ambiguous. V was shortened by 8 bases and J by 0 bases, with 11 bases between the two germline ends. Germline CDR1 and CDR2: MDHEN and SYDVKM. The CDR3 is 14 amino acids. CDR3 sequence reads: CASRTEYSNQPQHF. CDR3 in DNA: TGTGCCAGCCGAACAGAATATAGCAATCAGCCCCAGCATTTT.

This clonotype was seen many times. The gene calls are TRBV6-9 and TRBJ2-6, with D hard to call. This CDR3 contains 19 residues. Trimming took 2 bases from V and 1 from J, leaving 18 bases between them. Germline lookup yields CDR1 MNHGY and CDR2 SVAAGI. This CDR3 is CASSYEDPRRYSGANVLTF. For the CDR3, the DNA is TGTGCCAGCAGTTATGAAGACCCCCGCCGATATTCTGGGGCCAACGTCCTGACTTTC.

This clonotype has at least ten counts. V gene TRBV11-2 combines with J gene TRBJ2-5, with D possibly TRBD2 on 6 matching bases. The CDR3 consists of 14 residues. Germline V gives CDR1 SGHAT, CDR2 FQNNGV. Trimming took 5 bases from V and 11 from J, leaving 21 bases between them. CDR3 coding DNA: TGTGCCAGCAGCATCCTGGGGTCGGGAGTTGTTCAGTACTTC. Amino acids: CASSILGSGVVQYF.

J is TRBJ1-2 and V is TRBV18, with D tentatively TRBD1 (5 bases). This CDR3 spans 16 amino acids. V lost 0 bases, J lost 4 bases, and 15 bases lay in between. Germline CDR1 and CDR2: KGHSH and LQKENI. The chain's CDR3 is CASSPPMAVGGYGYTF. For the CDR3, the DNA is TGTGCCAGCTCACCACCGATGGCGGTGGGGGGCTATGGCTACACCTTC.

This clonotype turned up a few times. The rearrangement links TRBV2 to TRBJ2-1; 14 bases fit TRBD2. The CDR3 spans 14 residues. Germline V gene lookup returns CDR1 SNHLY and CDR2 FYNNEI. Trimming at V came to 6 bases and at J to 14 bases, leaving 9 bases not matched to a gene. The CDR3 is CASSEGLAGEKEFF. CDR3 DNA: TGTGCCAGCAGCGAGGGACTAGCGGGAGAGAAAGAGTTCTTC.

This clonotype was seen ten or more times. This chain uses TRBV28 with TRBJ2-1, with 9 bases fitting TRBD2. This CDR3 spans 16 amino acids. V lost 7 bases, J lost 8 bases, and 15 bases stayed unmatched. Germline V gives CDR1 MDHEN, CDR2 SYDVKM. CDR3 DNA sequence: TGTGCCAGCACTCTTAGTTGGGCGGGAGGGCCCCATGAGCAGTTCTTC. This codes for CASTLSWAGGPHEQFF.

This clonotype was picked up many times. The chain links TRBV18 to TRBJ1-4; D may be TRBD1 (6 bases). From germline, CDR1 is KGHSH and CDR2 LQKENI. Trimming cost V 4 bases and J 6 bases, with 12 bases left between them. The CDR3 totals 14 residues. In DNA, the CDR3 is TGTGCCAGCTCACTGGACAGCCGCCATGAAAAACTGTTTTTT. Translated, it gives CASSLDSRHEKLFF.

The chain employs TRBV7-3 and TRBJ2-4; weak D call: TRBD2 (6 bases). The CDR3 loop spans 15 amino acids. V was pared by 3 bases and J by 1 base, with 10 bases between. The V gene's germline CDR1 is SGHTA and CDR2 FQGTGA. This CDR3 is CASSLAAGAKNIQYF. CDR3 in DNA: TGTGCCAGCAGCTTGGCCGCGGGGGCCAAAAACATTCAGTACTTC.

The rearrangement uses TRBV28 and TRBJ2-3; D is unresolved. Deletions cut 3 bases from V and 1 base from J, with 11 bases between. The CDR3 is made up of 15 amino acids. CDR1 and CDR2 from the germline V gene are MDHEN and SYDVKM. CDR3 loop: CASSFATVRTDTQYF. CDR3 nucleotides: TGTGCCAGCAGTTTCGCTACAGTCCGCACAGATACGCAGTATTTT. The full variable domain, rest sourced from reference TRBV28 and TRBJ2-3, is DVKVTQSSRYLVKRTGEKVFLECVQDMDHENMFWYRQDPGLGLRLIYFSYDVKMKEKGDIPEGYSVSREKKERFSLILESASTNQTSMYLCASSFATVRTDTQYFGPGTRLTVL.

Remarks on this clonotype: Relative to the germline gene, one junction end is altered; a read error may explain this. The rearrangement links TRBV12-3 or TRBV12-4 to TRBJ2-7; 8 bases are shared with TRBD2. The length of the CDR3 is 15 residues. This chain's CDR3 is CASSPGGMKNYEQSF. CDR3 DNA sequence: TGTGCCAGCAGTCCGGGGGGGATGAAAAACTACGAGCAGTCCTTC.

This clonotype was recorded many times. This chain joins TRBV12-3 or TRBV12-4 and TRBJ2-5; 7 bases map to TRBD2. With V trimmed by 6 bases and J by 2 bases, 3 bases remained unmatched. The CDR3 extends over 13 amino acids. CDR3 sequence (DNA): TGTGCCAGCAGCCGGACTAGACAAGAGACCCAGTACTTC. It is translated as CASSRTRQETQYF.

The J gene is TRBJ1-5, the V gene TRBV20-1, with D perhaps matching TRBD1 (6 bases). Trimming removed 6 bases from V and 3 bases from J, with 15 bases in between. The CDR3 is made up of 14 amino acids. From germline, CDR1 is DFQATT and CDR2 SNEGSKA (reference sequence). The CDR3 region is CSATTGQNNQPQHF. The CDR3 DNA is TGCAGTGCCACTACTGGACAGAACAATCAGCCCCAGCATTTT.

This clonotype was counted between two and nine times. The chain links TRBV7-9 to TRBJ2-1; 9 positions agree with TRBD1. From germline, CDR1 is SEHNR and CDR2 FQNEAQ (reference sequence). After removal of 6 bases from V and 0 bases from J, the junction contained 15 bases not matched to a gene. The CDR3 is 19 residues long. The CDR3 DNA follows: TGTGCCAGCAGATATCCGGGACAGGGAGCCTGGGGCTCCTACAATGAGCAGTTCTTC. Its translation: CASRYPGQGAWGSYNEQFF.